Following are 7 T cell receptor beta chains from one sample sequenced in a study of cytomegalovirus exposure and HLA in healthy donors. The PCR was carried out with 60 Vbeta primers and 13 Jbeta primers. Libraries were prepared by immunoSEQ multiplex PCR; TCRdb keeps only in-frame clonotypes and omits some of them. The listing records around 200,000 clones. Sequencing was done on a sample of PBMCs. The receptors were gathered from a woman aged 18 to 35 in good health and CMV-seropositive.

The V call is TRBV4-2, the J call TRBJ2-5, with 11 bases aligning to TRBD2. Germline values: CDR1 LGHNA, CDR2 YNFKEQ. The junction had 6 bases not matched to a gene; V was cut back by 1 base and J by 5 bases. The CDR3 is made up of 16 amino acids. The CDR3 DNA is TGTGCCAGCAGCCAAGCCGTAGCGGGAGGGCCGGAGACCCAGTACTTC. Its protein product is CASSQAVAGGPETQYF.

The chain employs TRBV5-4 and TRBJ2-3; D call uncertain. The V and J ends lost 1 base and 2 bases respectively, with 14 bases between them. The germline CDR1 and CDR2 sequences are SGHNT and YYREEE (reference sequence). The CDR3 totals 16 residues. The CDR3 sequence: CASSLWPRNITDTQYF. DNA for the CDR3: TGTGCCAGCAGCTTGTGGCCCAGGAATATCACAGATACGCAGTATTTT.

The rearrangement links TRBV25-1 to TRBJ2-3; 7 bases map to TRBD2. The CDR3 length is 16 residues. CDR1 is MGHDK, CDR2 SYGVNS, per germline. V lost 3 bases and J lost 4; bases outside the gene matches: 10. CDR3 sequence: CASSDWAGVGADTQYF. The CDR3 DNA is TGTGCCAGCAGTGATTGGGCGGGAGTTGGTGCAGATACGCAGTATTTT.

The chain recombines TRBV9 with TRBJ2-1; a weak D match, TRBD2 (7 bases). The germline CDR1 and CDR2 sequences are SGDLS and YYNGEE. The germline V and J ends were trimmed by 4 bases and 10 bases, with 15 bases remaining between them. This CDR3 has 13 amino acids. The CDR3 protein is CASSSRGGSEQFF. CDR3 sequence (DNA): TGTGCCAGCAGCTCAAGGGGGGGGAGCGAGCAGTTCTTC. Full variable domain (rest looked up from reference TRBV9 and TRBJ2-1): DSGVTQTPKHLITATGQRVTLRCSPRSGDLSVYWYQQSLDQGLQFLIQYYNGEERAKGNILERFSAQQFPDLHSELNLSSLELGDSALYFCASSSRGGSEQFFGPGTRLTVL.

This chain uses TRBV14 with TRBJ1-6; D is unclear. Trimming left V 1 base short and J 1 base short, with 20 bases between. The CDR3 contains 20 residues. CDR1 is SGHDN and CDR2 is FVKESK in the germline V gene. The CDR3 loop reads CASSQVASEKDNSYNSPLHF. CDR3 bases: TGTGCCAGCAGCCAAGTAGCGTCGGAGAAAGACAATTCCTATAATTCACCCCTCCACTTT.

The rearrangement joins TRBV4-1 to TRBJ1-2, with D perhaps matching TRBD1 (6 bases). Deletions cut 6 bases from V and 0 bases from J, with 11 bases between. This CDR3 has 14 residues. Germline CDR1 reads MGHRA; CDR2 reads YSYEKL. The DNA for the CDR3 is TGCGCCAGCAGTACAGGGCCAACTAACTATGGCTACACCTTC. Residues: CASSTGPTNYGYTF.

V usage is TRBV5-6 and J usage is TRBJ2-2; 9 bases agree with TRBD1. Germline-derived CDR1 and CDR2 are SGHDT and YYEEEE. The V gene end was trimmed by 0 bases and the J gene end by 2 bases; junction bases not matched to a gene: 5. This CDR3 has 17 residues. The CDR3 spells CASSLGLGQGNTGELFF. CDR3 nucleotides: TGTGCCAGCAGCTTGGGTCTGGGACAGGGCAACACCGGGGAGCTGTTTTTT.